This TCR beta chain was recorded in a study of chemoradiotherapy in HPV16-positive cancers (dated by TCRdb to the early 2020s). Background on the whole study: Candidate HPV-specific T-cell clones and common TCR motifs were defined through functional T-cell assays on cells from a couple of HPV16-positive patients. Whether T-cell immunity against the HPV oncoproteins E6 and E7 changes during chemoradiotherapy and whether survival is affected by this immunity were examined in the study. Next, the candidate HPV-specific TCRs and motifs were followed in TCR repertoires from more than 70 patients with HPV-related cancers.

Concerning this clone: The antigen this receptor binds is unknown. It has no much larger one-base neighbor in the sample; base qualities were not kept.

The germline V gene supplies CDR1 SNHLY and CDR2 FYNNEI. Measured from the cysteine to the phenylalanine, the CDR3 is 18 residues long. The CDR3 DNA has 54 bases and is translated from base 1. The germline V and J ends show losses of 1 base and 6 bases respectively, and no gene match explains 15 bases of the junction. Because repertoires were sampled repeatedly during chemoradiotherapy, clonal expansion in the tumor microenvironment could be followed. Overall study results and their limits: In HPV16-positive patients, expansion of HPV-responsive T cells during chemoradiotherapy was associated with improved recurrence-free survival. The survival association was reported for HPV16-positive patients, and the functional definition of HPV-specific T cells was derived from only a couple of HPV16-positive patients. Expansion of candidate HPV-specific clones and E7-related TCR motifs was observed in the tumor microenvironment during treatment, whereas no such expansion was observed for non-HPV-specific T cells.

To prepare the library, the immunoSEQ multiplex PCR assay was applied. TCRdb took this table from immuneACCESS and kept in-frame rearrangements with V and J called. Such tables lack part of the clones; where checked against another copy, unresolved V genes explain under half of the gap, and the rest is unexplained. The sample yields more than 15,000 clones; more than 70% were counted once. Clones ranked in the top ten supply approximately 11% of the sample. Sample collection occurred from a patient who underwent chemoradiotherapy. The rearrangement joined TRBV2 to TRBJ1-2, with 9 junctional bases fitting TRBD1. This clonotype originated in a human donor with HPV-associated anogenital cancer. The CDR3 protein sequence reads: CASSEVRDLDRGANGYTF. The DNA is as follows: TGTGCCAGCAGTGAAGTGAGAGATTTGGACAGGGGCGCAAATGGCTACACCTTC.